This entry lists 8 T cell receptor beta chains sequenced from one sample in a study of cytomegalovirus exposure and HLA in healthy donors. The PCR had 60 Vbeta and 13 Jbeta primers. Sequenced by immunoSEQ multiplex PCR; TCRdb stores in-frame clones only, minus some. The profile shows about 190,000 clones, 87% of them singletons. The sample was PBMCs. The receptors originated from a boy between 2 and 10 years old in good health and CMV-seronegative.

Here the CDR3 reads CASSPSTLLGQWTGELFF. DNA for the CDR3: TGTGCCAGCTCACCTTCTACTTTATTGGGACAGTGGACCGGGGAGCTGTTTTTT. The chain uses TRBV18 and TRBJ2-2, with 7 bases fitting TRBD1. The CDR3 has 18 amino acids. The germline V gene encodes CDR1 KGHSH and CDR2 LQKENI. V shed 3 bases and J 5 bases; nucleotides not matched to a gene: 15.

The chain employs TRBV6-5 and TRBJ2-1, with TRBD1 matching 7 bases. Losses at the gene ends were 6 bases for V and 15 bases for J; bases not matched to a gene: 14. This CDR3 is 13 amino acids long. Germline assignment: CDR1 MNHEY and CDR2 SVGAGI. CDR3 in amino acids: CASSPTPGNRGFF. The CDR3 bases are TGTGCCAGCAGCCCTACCCCCGGGAACAGGGGGTTCTTC.

The rearrangement links TRBV10-2 to TRBJ1-2; TRBD1 might be the D (5 bases). CDR1 and CDR2 (germline): WSHSY, SAAADI. CDR3 length equals 14 residues. V was cut by 8 bases and J by 8 bases, with 21 bases left in between. The CDR3 DNA sequence: TGCGCCAGCGGGAGGGTGGCAGGGACCGACGGCTACACCTTC. Protein product: CASGRVAGTDGYTF.

The chain employs TRBV28 and TRBJ1-1; 7 positions agree with TRBD1. V lost 10 bases and J lost 2; bases outside the gene matches: 4. The CDR3 contains 12 residues. In germline, CDR1 is MDHEN, CDR2 SYDVKM. The CDR3, as DNA: TGTGCCACCCAGGGGGTCAACACTGAAGCTTTCTTT. Translating it yields CATQGVNTEAFF.

The chain employs TRBV7-9 and TRBJ1-1, with 10 nucleotides matching TRBD1. V was pared by 4 bases and J by 2 bases, with 10 bases of the junction left unmatched. The CDR3 totals 17 residues. In germline, CDR1 is SEHNR, CDR2 FQNEAQ (reference sequence). CDR3: CASSSPWDRGANTEAFF. Written as DNA, the CDR3 is TGTGCCAGCAGCTCCCCTTGGGACAGGGGTGCAAACACTGAAGCTTTCTTT.

V gene TRBV10-2 combines with J gene TRBJ2-7, with 9 bases aligning to TRBD1. The V gene end was trimmed by 8 bases and the J gene end by 3 bases; junction bases not matched to a gene: 2. CDR1 and CDR2 from the germline V gene are WSHSY and SAAADI. This CDR3 is 12 amino acids long. The CDR3, as DNA: TGCGCCAGCCGGGACAGGGTCTACGAGCAGTACTTC. Protein sequence: CASRDRVYEQYF.

In nucleotides, the CDR3 is TGTGCCAGCAGCTTAGGGACAGGGGGCACTTGGTCTGGGGCCGGGGAGCTGTTTTTT. Translation gives CASSLGTGGTWSGAGELFF. The J gene is TRBJ2-2, the V gene TRBV7-2; 11 bases agree with TRBD1. This CDR3 has 19 residues. Germline CDR1 SGHTA, CDR2 FQGNSA. The V and J ends lost 1 base and 6 bases, in that order; junction bases with no gene match: 13.

This chain links TRBV18 with TRBJ2-4; D possibly corresponds to TRBD2 (5 bases). This CDR3 contains 14 residues. CDR1 is KGHSH, CDR2 LQKENI, per germline. V dropped 3 bases and J dropped 7 bases, with 13 bases sitting between them. CDR3 amino acids: CASSPELLANIQYF. The CDR3 nucleotides are TGTGCCAGCTCACCGGAGCTCTTAGCGAACATTCAGTACTTC.